This TCR beta chain comes out of a study of molecular identifiers for immune sequencing clone quantification. The wider study: In replicates, RNA from about 20,000 or 100,000 naive CD8 cells was split five ways, four sequenced.

Germline CDR1 is DFQATT and CDR2 is SNEGSKA (reference sequence). Germline trimming cut 4 bases from V and 3 bases from J; bases unmatched to any gene: 4. The CDR3 loop spans 13 amino acids. Sorting was used to obtain naive CD8 T cells (CD8+CD4-CCR7+CD45RA+). Listed TCR primers and previously described methods were used for bulk TCR libraries. Each CDR3 protein gets one entry after TCRdb re-called the PCR reads with MiXCR. The sample has tens of thousands of distinct CDR3 sequences, more than 15% seen once. This receptor was identified in a human donor in good health. Some libraries in this study had Jurkat cell RNA spiked in. This chain joins TRBV20-1 and TRBJ2-7; 9 nucleotides line up with TRBD1. The sequenced material came from naive CD8+ T cells from blood, with Jurkat cell RNA spiked in. Sample subset: FACS-sorted CD8+CD4-CCR7+CD45RA+ naive T cells. The CDR3 region is CSAIGTGNYEQYF. The CDR3 bases are TGCAGTGCTATAGGGACAGGGAACTACGAGCAGTACTTC.